The source of this TCR beta chain is a study of beta chain features in type 1 diabetes. Study-wide results and caveats: Researchers report that Type 1 diabetes patients had moderately but significantly shorter TCRB CDR3s across all four CD4+ subsets. No resolution was reached here on whether HLA type influences TCRB rearrangement.

This clone turned up a few times. The antigen is unknown. CDR3 size: 15 residues. V shed 4 bases, J shed 6 bases, and the junction held 8 bases outside the gene matches. Germline V gene lookup returns CDR1 SGDLS and CDR2 YYNGEE. Averaging about 100 mL, one heparinised blood draw was given by each donor. Sequencing targeted expressed TCRB transcripts, as all isolated RNA had been reverse transcribed. Assay used: immunoSEQ multiplex PCR; TCRdb lists only in-frame clones, some missing. This table has 310,000 or so clones, 8% appearing once. V usage is TRBV9 and J usage is TRBJ2-3; TRBD2 agrees at 10 bases. The TCR sequence derives from a woman aged 18-30 years in good health. The sample comprised central memory CD4+ T cells from blood. The chain's CDR3 is CASSPPSGRFDTQYF. The CDR3 region has the DNA TGTGCCAGCAGCCCACCTAGCGGGAGATTTGATACGCAGTATTTT.